One sample yielded the 21 T cell receptor beta chains listed below, sequenced in a study of identical twins (TCRdb year 2016). Libraries came from 5' RACE. Sequencing took place on an Illumina HiSeq 2000. The raw public reads went through TCRdb reprocessing: fastp at Q25, MiXCR clone calling, in-frame beta chains kept. Each entry merges the rows of one CDR3 protein and shows their most common DNA and genes. The sample data list around 340,000 distinct CDR3 sequences, and roughly an eighth of these were observed just once. The ten biggest clones cover around 6.9% of the sample. This same sample was also part of a study on yellow fever vaccine responses in identical twins.

Sequenced material: CD8+ T cells sorted from blood. These receptors all come from a woman under 30 in good health.

The chain joins TRBV5-6 to TRBJ1-6; D is perhaps TRBD1 (5 bases). Germline-derived CDR1 and CDR2 are SGHDT and YYEEEE. This CDR3 has 13 amino acids. Between the trimmed V and J ends, which lost 5 bases and 10 bases, there was a span of 13 bases. Here the CDR3 DNA reads TGTGCCAGCAGTCCCGGGACGTGGTCACCCCTCCACTTT. This codes for CASSPGTWSPLHF.

The rearrangement links TRBV28 to TRBJ2-3, with a possible D match to TRBD2 (7 bases). Germline CDR1 is MDHEN and CDR2 is SYDVKM. V was pared by 2 bases and J by 5 bases, with 17 bases between. The CDR3 loop spans 16 amino acids. The CDR3 loop is CASSLTGGAFVDTQYF. CDR3 coding DNA: TGTGCCAGCAGTTTAACGGGGGGCGCGTTCGTAGATACGCAGTATTTT. The complete variable domain, with remaining parts taken from reference TRBV28 and TRBJ2-3, reads DVKVTQSSRYLVKRTGEKVFLECVQDMDHENMFWYRQDPGLGLRLIYFSYDVKMKEKGDIPEGYSVSREKKERFSLILESASTNQTSMYLCASSLTGGAFVDTQYFGPGTRLTVL.

Only a few counts were recorded for this clonotype. The chain has TRBV20-1 and TRBJ2-1; 8 positions agree with TRBD2. V dropped 4 bases and J dropped 7; count of bases not matched to a gene: 21. The CDR3 loop spans 18 amino acids. Germline V CDR1 and CDR2: DFQATT, SNEGSKA (reference sequence). The CDR3 coding sequence is TGCAGTGCTAAGCCTAGGACTAGCAGGGGTCGAGGGGGAAATGAGCAGTTCTTC. This gives the protein CSAKPRTSRGRGGNEQFF.

There are many counts of this clonotype. The rearrangement joins TRBV12-3 or TRBV12-4 to TRBJ1-1, with 10 bases matching TRBD1. The CDR3 covers 14 residues. After removal of 4 bases from V and 7 bases from J, the junction contained 6 bases not matched to a gene. The CDR3 nucleotides are TGTGCCAGCAGTTCCCGACAGGGGGCCGGTGAAGCTTTCTTT. This sequence encodes CASSSRQGAGEAFF.

This clonotype was observed at least ten times. The chain uses TRBV12-3 or TRBV12-4 and TRBJ2-2, with D perhaps matching TRBD1 or TRBD2 (5 bases each). Between the trimmed V and J ends, which lost 8 bases and 2 bases, there was a span of 12 bases. The CDR3 is 14 amino acids. This CDR3 is CASVWDLNTGELFF. In DNA, the CDR3 is TGTGCCAGCGTCTGGGACCTTAACACCGGGGAGCTGTTTTTT.

The chain uses TRBV11-2 and TRBJ2-1, with a weak D call TRBD2 (6 bases). With 3 bases removed from V and 0 bases from J, the gap between germline ends came to 9 bases. Germline V gene data show CDR1 as SGHAT and CDR2 as FQNNGV. The CDR3 spans 15 residues. CDR3 bases: TGTGCCAGCAGCTTGCCGGGGGTCTCCTACAATGAGCAGTTCTTC. It is translated as CASSLPGVSYNEQFF.

CDR3 bases: TGTGCCAGCAGTTTATTGGGGGCCAGGACCCAGTACTTC. Amino acids: CASSLLGARTQYF. This sequence joins TRBV28 and TRBJ2-5; maybe TRBD1 (6 bases). Germline V gives CDR1 MDHEN, CDR2 SYDVKM. This CDR3 has 13 residues. With 1 base removed from V and 7 bases from J, the gap between germline ends came to 10 bases.

The rearrangement links TRBV9 to TRBJ1-1; no definite D call. Germline V gene sequence: CDR1 SGDLS, CDR2 YYNGEE. The CDR3 spans 15 residues. Trimming removed 0 bases at V and 0 bases at J, with 9 bases between. This CDR3 is CASSVVFGVNTEAFF. DNA for the CDR3: TGTGCCAGCAGCGTAGTTTTTGGGGTGAACACTGAAGCTTTCTTT.

This chain links TRBV6-5 with TRBJ2-1; D is undetermined. CDR1 is MNHEY, CDR2 SVGAGI, per germline. CDR3 size: 16 residues. The V gene lost 2 bases and the J gene lost 0 bases, with 11 bases spanning the gap. The CDR3 DNA sequence: TGTGCCAGCAGTTACGACGAAGGGCTCTCCTACAATGAGCAGTTCTTC. Translating it yields CASSYDEGLSYNEQFF.

This clonotype was seen a single time. The rearrangement joins TRBV7-2 to TRBJ2-2, with D perhaps TRBD1 (6 bases). V lost 5 bases and J 4 bases, leaving 14 bases between the germline ends. The CDR3 extends over 15 amino acids. The germline V gene encodes CDR1 SGHTA and CDR2 FQGNSA. CDR3 DNA sequence: TGTGCCAGCAGCCCACCGTACAGGGTCACCGGGGAGCTGTTTTTT. It translates to CASSPPYRVTGELFF. Together with reference TRBV7-2 and TRBJ2-2, the CDR3 gives the full variable domain: GAGVSQSPSNKVTEKGKDVELRCDPISGHTALYWYRQSLGQGLEFLIYFQGNSAPDKSGLPSDRFSAERTGGSVSTLTIQRTQQEDSAVYLCASSPPYRVTGELFFGEGSRLTVL.

The chain combines TRBV6-1 with TRBJ2-1; 7 nucleotides agree with TRBD2. Germline V lookup: CDR1 MNHNS, CDR2 SASEGT. The V segment lost 10 bases and the J segment 9 bases; nucleotides outside the gene matches: 9. This CDR3 is 12 amino acids long. In DNA, the CDR3 is TGTGCCACTCGGGGAGGGACTATTGAGCAGTTCTTC. Its translation: CATRGGTIEQFF.

This chain links TRBV24-1 with TRBJ2-2, with 8 bases fitting TRBD2. Germline lookup yields CDR1 KGHDR and CDR2 SFDVKD. This CDR3 region has 15 residues. V shed 3 bases and J 3 bases; nucleotides not matched to a gene: 2. CDR3 region: CATSDTSGYTGELFF. The CDR3 DNA sequence: TGTGCCACCAGTGATACTAGCGGATACACCGGGGAGCTGTTTTTT.

The V gene is TRBV4-1, the J gene TRBJ2-7, with 9 positions matching TRBD1. The CDR3 has 15 amino acids. CDR1 MGHRA and CDR2 YSYEKL come from the germline V gene. After removal of 2 bases from V and 3 bases from J, the junction contained 5 bases not matched to a gene. The CDR3 loop is CASSQSGTGYYEQYF. In DNA, the CDR3 is TGCGCCAGCAGCCAATCCGGGACAGGGTACTACGAGCAGTACTTC.

V and J are TRBV4-1 and TRBJ2-1, with D maybe TRBD2 (5 bases). Germline lookup yields CDR1 MGHRA and CDR2 YSYEKL. The germline V and J ends were trimmed by 0 bases and 3 bases, with 9 bases remaining between them. The CDR3 is 15 residues long. The DNA for the CDR3 is TGCGCCAGCAGCCAAGAGGAGGTGGGCTACAATGAGCAGTTCTTC. This translates into CASSQEEVGYNEQFF.

This clonotype has only a few counts. The chain uses TRBV5-1 and TRBJ2-7, with TRBD1 as a possible D gene (6 bases). CDR1 is SGHRS, CDR2 YFSETQ, per germline. There are 15 residues in the CDR3. The germline V and J ends were trimmed by 0 bases and 1 base, with 11 bases remaining between them. The CDR3 nucleotides are TGCGCCAGCAGCTTGGTGGACAGAGCTTCCTACGAGCAGTACTTC. Translation: CASSLVDRASYEQYF.

The chain recombines TRBV28 with TRBJ2-3, with 7 bases that match TRBD1. CDR1 is MDHEN and CDR2 is SYDVKM in the germline V gene. The CDR3 is 15 amino acids. Trimming took 7 bases from V and 2 from J; bases not matched to a gene: 9. The CDR3 DNA reads TGTGCCAGCATTCAGAGGGACAGCTCCACAGATACGCAGTATTTT. Amino acid sequence: CASIQRDSSTDTQYF.

V gene TRBV12-3 or TRBV12-4 combines with J gene TRBJ1-5; TRBD1 is a possible D gene (5 bases). V gave up 3 bases and J gave up 6 bases, with 9 bases separating them. This CDR3 contains 13 residues. CDR3 region: CASSFGGSQPQHF. The CDR3 nucleotides are TGTGCCAGCAGTTTCGGGGGTTCTCAGCCCCAGCATTTT.

This clonotype was found many times. The V and J genes are TRBV5-5 and TRBJ2-3; 10 positions agree with TRBD2. Germline trimming cut 2 bases from V and 4 bases from J; bases unmatched to any gene: 10. Germline loops: CDR1 SGHKS, CDR2 YYEKEE (reference sequence). The length of the CDR3 is 17 residues. CDR3 sequence (DNA): TGTGCCAGCAGCTTCGTGGGGCTAGCGGGGGCCGCAGATACGCAGTATTTT. This codes for CASSFVGLAGAADTQYF.

Only a few counts were recorded for this clonotype. The V call is TRBV5-1, the J call TRBJ2-7; TRBD1 agrees at 8 bases. Per germline, CDR1 SGHRS and CDR2 YFSETQ. J was trimmed by 3 bases and V by 6 bases; bases with no gene match: 8. The CDR3 consists of 14 residues. The CDR3 DNA is TGCGCCAGCAACCCCGGGACAGGAAGCTACGAGCAGTACTTC. Amino acids: CASNPGTGSYEQYF.

This chain joins TRBV4-1 and TRBJ2-2; 9 positions agree with TRBD1. V dropped 2 bases and J dropped 4; count of bases not matched to a gene: 5. Germline-derived CDR1 and CDR2 are MGHRA and YSYEKL. CDR3 size: 16 residues. In nucleotides, the CDR3 is TGCGCCAGCAGCCAAACAGGGGGCGCGAGCACCGGGGAGCTGTTTTTT. It encodes CASSQTGGASTGELFF.

This CDR3 reads CASTKTGIDEAFF. The CDR3 bases are TGTGCCAGCACCAAGACAGGAATCGACGAAGCTTTCTTT. The chain is built from TRBV6-1 and TRBJ1-1; D might be TRBD1 (6 bases). The CDR3 loop spans 13 amino acids. Per germline, CDR1 MNHNS and CDR2 SASEGT. V was trimmed by 7 bases and J by 8 bases, leaving 17 bases between them.